This T cell receptor (beta chain) was sequenced for a study of spatial heterogeneity in lung cancer. This clonotype was counted only a few times. Its target is not known. TCRdb reprocessed the 5' RACE reads via MiXCR and lists one record per CDR3 protein. The sample has about 3,900 distinct CDR3 sequences; over 4% are singletons. Study-level findings and limits: It was found that expanded intratumoral alpha and beta TCR counts tracked tumor mutation counts.

As to time point: sample taken at primary tumor resection. Sequencing covered unsorted whole RNA taken from tumor, nontumor lung or frozen PBMC. Germline CDR1 SGHNT, CDR2 YYREEE (reference sequence). The CDR3 extends over 14 amino acids. Trimming stripped 0 bases from V and 4 bases from J, with 9 bases between. This material consisted of lung tumor tissue, taken at surgery. The rearrangement joins TRBV5-4 to TRBJ2-3, with D unclear. The source is a male donor with early-stage non-small cell lung cancer. This chain's CDR3 is CASSLGVSSDTQYF. CDR3 coding DNA: TGTGCCAGCAGCTTGGGGGTTAGCTCAGATACGCAGTATTTT.